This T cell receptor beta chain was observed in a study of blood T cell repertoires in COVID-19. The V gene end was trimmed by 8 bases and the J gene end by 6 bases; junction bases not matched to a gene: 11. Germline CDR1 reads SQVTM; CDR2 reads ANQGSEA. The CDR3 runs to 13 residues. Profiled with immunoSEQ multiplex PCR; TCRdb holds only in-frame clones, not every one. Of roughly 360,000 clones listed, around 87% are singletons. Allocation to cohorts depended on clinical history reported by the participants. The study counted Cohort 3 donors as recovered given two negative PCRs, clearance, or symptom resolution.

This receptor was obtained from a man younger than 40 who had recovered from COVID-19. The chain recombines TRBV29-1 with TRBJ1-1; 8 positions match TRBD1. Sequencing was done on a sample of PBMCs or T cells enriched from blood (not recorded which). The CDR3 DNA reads TGCAGCCTGAGGTCCGGGACAGGCGCTGAAGCTTTCTTT. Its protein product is CSLRSGTGAEAFF.